This T cell receptor beta chain originates from a study of early T cells in non-severe SARS-CoV-2 infection. Study-wide background: Investigators sequenced bulk RNA drawn from unsorted whole blood, and chains remained unpaired.

Using its own MiXCR run on the 5' RACE reads, TCRdb lists one record per CDR3 protein. Among 30,000 to 45,000 distinct CDR3 sequences, roughly 5.4% were seen once, and the ten largest hold roughly 27%. CDR1 is MDHEN and CDR2 is SYDVKM in the germline V gene. The CDR3 has 18 amino acids. V was clipped by 5 bases and J by 2 bases; unmatched bases: 14. This clonotype was found many times. This receptor was obtained from an adult who was a healthcare worker with PCR-confirmed SARS-CoV-2 infection or an uninfected control (not recorded which). Material: whole blood. The genes are TRBV28 and TRBJ2-3; 9 bases align to TRBD2. In nucleotides, the CDR3 is TGTGCCAGCAGTCCCCTCGCGGGAGGGACCCCTGACACAGATACGCAGTATTTT. This encodes CASSPLAGGTPDTDTQYF.